Listed below are T cell receptor beta chains from one sample, sequenced in a study of OX40 agonist ivuxolimab in advanced cancers. The method was immunoSEQ multiplex PCR; TCRdb's version includes in-frame clones alone and lacks a portion of them. Of some 11,000 clones in the sample, approximately 80% were seen once. Here the sequenced sample was CD4+ or CD8+ T cells sorted from blood, taken in a trial of the OX40 agonist ivuxolimab. The receptors were sampled from an adult with an advanced solid tumor such as melanoma, head and neck, liver or kidney cancer. Each CDR3 is given with its conserved first and last residue. Each record gives: V gene, D gene, clone size, J gene, CDR3 protein, CDR3 DNA. The D gene is left open where the match is weak. The listing skips clone size in some rows; elsewhere it reads once, few, many or a size class.

V gene: TRBV5-6
D gene: TRBD2
clone size: medium-sized
J gene: TRBJ2-3
CDR3 protein: CASSFGTSGTDTQYF
CDR3 DNA: TGTGCCAGCAGCTTCGGGACTAGCGGCACAGATACGCAGTATTTT

V gene: TRBV6-4
D gene: -
clone size: medium-sized
J gene: TRBJ2-7
CDR3 protein: CASSERGQPPYEQYF
CDR3 DNA: TGTGCCAGCAGTGAGCGGGGACAGCCACCCTACGAGCAGTACTTC

V gene: TRBV6-5
D gene: -
clone size: -
J gene: TRBJ2-7
CDR3 protein: CASSESVF
CDR3 DNA: TGTGCCAGCAGTGAGTCGGTCTTC

V gene: TRBV7-9
D gene: TRBD1
clone size: -
J gene: TRBJ1-6
CDR3 protein: CASRPETGARSPLHF
CDR3 DNA: TGTGCCAGCAGACCAGAGACAGGGGCTCGCTCACCCCTCCACTTT

V gene: TRBV27
D gene: -
clone size: once
J gene: TRBJ1-4
CDR3 protein: CASSLSAFNEKLFF
CDR3 DNA: TGTGCCAGCAGTTTATCCGCCTTTAATGAAAAACTGTTTTTT

V gene: TRBV7-6
D gene: -
clone size: -
J gene: TRBJ1-1
CDR3 protein: CASSFHPGRLNTEAFF
CDR3 DNA: TGTGCCAGCAGCTTCCATCCGGGACGGTTGAACACTGAAGCTTTCTTT

V gene: TRBV15
D gene: TRBD2
clone size: -
J gene: TRBJ2-5
CDR3 protein: CATSRASGQETQYF
CDR3 DNA: TGTGCCACCAGCAGAGCTAGCGGGCAAGAGACCCAGTACTTC

V gene: TRBV5-1
D gene: TRBD1
clone size: -
J gene: TRBJ2-7
CDR3 protein: CASSLGPGGGYEQYF
CDR3 DNA: TGCGCCAGCAGCTTGGGCCCAGGGGGCGGCTACGAGCAGTACTTC

V gene: TRBV5-1
D gene: TRBD1
clone size: -
J gene: TRBJ2-5
CDR3 protein: CASLPGTATQETQYF
CDR3 DNA: TGCGCCAGCCTCCCCGGGACAGCCACCCAAGAGACCCAGTACTTC

V gene: TRBV6-4
D gene: -
clone size: -
J gene: TRBJ1-2
CDR3 protein: CASSEMGNYGYTF
CDR3 DNA: TGTGCCAGCAGTGAAATGGGTAACTATGGCTACACCTTC

V gene: TRBV9
D gene: -
clone size: once
J gene: TRBJ2-2
CDR3 protein: CASSVFNTGELFF
CDR3 DNA: TGTGCCAGCAGCGTATTTAACACCGGGGAGCTGTTTTTT

V gene: TRBV4-1
D gene: TRBD1
clone size: -
J gene: TRBJ1-3
CDR3 protein: CASSPDRGAGNTIYF
CDR3 DNA: TGCGCCAGCAGCCCGGACAGGGGAGCCGGAAACACCATATATTTT

V gene: TRBV5-1
D gene: -
clone size: -
J gene: TRBJ2-7
CDR3 protein: CASSLPSEQYF
CDR3 DNA: TGCGCCAGCAGCTTGCCCAGCGAGCAGTACTTC

V gene: TRBV7-8
D gene: -
clone size: once
J gene: TRBJ2-2
CDR3 protein: CASTPPLGAGELFF
CDR3 DNA: TGTGCCAGCACCCCCCCGTTGGGGGCCGGGGAGCTGTTTTTT

V gene: TRBV5-6
D gene: -
clone size: -
J gene: TRBJ2-7
CDR3 protein: CASSLAVWTDEQYF
CDR3 DNA: TGTGCCAGCAGCTTAGCTGTTTGGACCGACGAGCAGTACTTC

V gene: TRBV4-1
D gene: TRBD2
clone size: -
J gene: TRBJ2-5
CDR3 protein: CASSQGGLAGIGQETQYF
CDR3 DNA: TGCGCCAGCAGCCAAGGGGGACTAGCGGGGATCGGACAAGAGACCCAGTACTTC

V gene: TRBV6-6
D gene: -
clone size: -
J gene: TRBJ1-4
CDR3 protein: CASSYSLATNEKLFF
CDR3 DNA: TGTGCCAGCAGTTACTCCCTAGCAACTAATGAAAAACTGTTTTTT

V gene: TRBV6-1
D gene: TRBD2
clone size: once
J gene: TRBJ2-3
CDR3 protein: CASSRLAEATDTQYF
CDR3 DNA: TGTGCCAGCAGTCGACTAGCGGAGGCCACAGATACGCAGTATTTT

V gene: TRBV7-3
D gene: TRBD1
clone size: -
J gene: TRBJ2-7
CDR3 protein: CASSPLLRQGGSYEQYF
CDR3 DNA: TGTGCCAGCAGCCCTCTCCTGAGACAGGGGGGCTCCTACGAGCAGTACTTC

V gene: TRBV4-1
D gene: -
clone size: -
J gene: TRBJ2-7
CDR3 protein: CASSQDPSVYEQYF
CDR3 DNA: TGCGCCAGCAGCCAAGATCCGTCCGTCTACGAGCAGTACTTC

V gene: TRBV2
D gene: -
clone size: few
J gene: TRBJ2-3
CDR3 protein: CASRHYPTDTQYF
CDR3 DNA: TGTGCCAGCAGACACTACCCCACAGATACGCAGTATTTT

V gene: TRBV2
D gene: -
clone size: -
J gene: TRBJ2-5
CDR3 protein: CASSEKDQYF
CDR3 DNA: TGTGCCAGCAGTGAGAAGGACCAGTACTTC

V gene: TRBV18
D gene: -
clone size: once
J gene: TRBJ2-7
CDR3 protein: CASSPPVGRTGTYEQYF
CDR3 DNA: TGTGCCAGCTCACCACCGGTAGGGAGAACAGGGACCTACGAGCAGTACTTC

V gene: TRBV5-1
D gene: -
clone size: -
J gene: TRBJ2-7
CDR3 protein: CASSRPTSEQYF
CDR3 DNA: TGCGCCAGCAGCCGGCCCACGTCTGAGCAGTACTTC

V gene: TRBV6-4
D gene: -
clone size: -
J gene: TRBJ2-1
CDR3 protein: CASSAGTYNEQFF
CDR3 DNA: TGTGCCAGCAGCGCCGGGACCTACAATGAGCAGTTCTTC

V gene: TRBV25-1
D gene: -
clone size: -
J gene: TRBJ1-1
CDR3 protein: CASSEVLGLTANTEAFF
CDR3 DNA: TGTGCCAGCAGTGAAGTGCTAGGCCTCACTGCTAACACTGAAGCTTTCTTT

V gene: TRBV29-1
D gene: -
clone size: -
J gene: TRBJ2-1
CDR3 protein: CSVELQGRHNEQFF
CDR3 DNA: TGCAGCGTTGAGCTTCAGGGTCGCCACAATGAGCAGTTCTTC

V gene: TRBV29-1
D gene: TRBD1
clone size: -
J gene: TRBJ1-2
CDR3 protein: CSVGDSRANYGYTF
CDR3 DNA: TGCAGCGTTGGGGACAGCCGAGCTAACTATGGCTACACCTTC

V gene: TRBV9
D gene: -
clone size: once
J gene: TRBJ2-1
CDR3 protein: CASSVMGRGQFF
CDR3 DNA: TGTGCCAGCAGCGTAATGGGGCGGGGGCAGTTCTTC

V gene: TRBV9
D gene: -
clone size: -
J gene: TRBJ2-2
CDR3 protein: CASSGQNTGELFF
CDR3 DNA: TGTGCCAGCAGCGGGCAGAACACCGGGGAGCTGTTTTTT

V gene: TRBV9
D gene: TRBD2
clone size: -
J gene: TRBJ2-3
CDR3 protein: CASSPEGGTSSADTQYF
CDR3 DNA: TGTGCCAGCAGCCCCGAGGGGGGGACTAGTTCGGCAGATACGCAGTATTTT

V gene: TRBV21-1
D gene: -
clone size: -
J gene: TRBJ1-2
CDR3 protein: CASSMKLGESGYTF
CDR3 DNA: TGTGCCAGCAGCATGAAGTTAGGGGAGAGCGGCTACACCTTC

V gene: TRBV7-2
D gene: -
clone size: -
J gene: TRBJ2-7
CDR3 protein: CASSLVSGSDEQYF
CDR3 DNA: TGTGCCAGCAGCTTAGTTTCCGGGTCCGACGAGCAGTACTTC

V gene: TRBV4-1
D gene: -
clone size: -
J gene: TRBJ2-7
CDR3 protein: CASSQAWQGGGEQYF
CDR3 DNA: TGCGCCAGCAGCCAAGCCTGGCAGGGTGGGGGCGAGCAGTACTTC

V gene: TRBV2
D gene: -
clone size: -
J gene: TRBJ1-2
CDR3 protein: CASSEAPGQDYGYTF
CDR3 DNA: TGTGCCAGCAGTGAAGCGCCGGGGCAGGACTATGGCTACACCTTC

V gene: TRBV5-1
D gene: TRBD1
clone size: once
J gene: TRBJ2-1
CDR3 protein: CASSPVSTGLVEYEQFF
CDR3 DNA: TGCGCCAGCAGCCCGGTTTCGACAGGGTTGGTCGAGTATGAGCAGTTCTTC

V gene: TRBV27
D gene: -
clone size: -
J gene: TRBJ2-2
CDR3 protein: CASSFPNTGELFF
CDR3 DNA: TGTGCCAGCAGTTTCCCTAACACCGGGGAGCTGTTTTTT

V gene: TRBV30
D gene: -
clone size: -
J gene: TRBJ1-2
CDR3 protein: CAWSILGTDGPNYGYTF
CDR3 DNA: TGTGCCTGGAGTATTCTGGGAACGGACGGCCCGAACTATGGCTACACCTTC

V gene: TRBV7-2
D gene: -
clone size: once
J gene: TRBJ1-2
CDR3 protein: CASSFPILNYGYTF
CDR3 DNA: TGTGCCAGCAGCTTCCCGATATTAAACTATGGCTACACCTTC

V gene: TRBV29-1
D gene: -
clone size: -
J gene: TRBJ2-3
CDR3 protein: CSVVWGRSTDTQYF
CDR3 DNA: TGCAGCGTTGTATGGGGTCGGAGCACAGATACGCAGTATTTT

V gene: TRBV6-5
D gene: -
clone size: once
J gene: TRBJ2-3
CDR3 protein: CASRESPYTDTQYF
CDR3 DNA: TGTGCCAGCAGGGAGTCCCCATACACAGATACGCAGTATTTT

V gene: TRBV2
D gene: -
clone size: -
J gene: TRBJ1-4
CDR3 protein: CASMGTRGRSGGRSEKLFF
CDR3 DNA: TGTGCCAGCATGGGGACAAGGGGCCGCTCGGGGGGAAGATCTGAAAAACTGTTTTTT

V gene: TRBV27
D gene: -
clone size: -
J gene: TRBJ2-5
CDR3 protein: CASSLFQGQETQYF
CDR3 DNA: TGTGCCAGCAGTTTATTTCAGGGTCAAGAGACCCAGTACTTC

V gene: TRBV9
D gene: -
clone size: -
J gene: TRBJ2-2
CDR3 protein: CASSVVGGELFF
CDR3 DNA: TGTGCCAGCAGCGTAGTTGGCGGGGAGCTGTTTTTT

V gene: TRBV10-1
D gene: -
clone size: -
J gene: TRBJ1-1
CDR3 protein: CASMNRDTLFF
CDR3 DNA: TGCGCCAGCATGAACCGGGACACCCTTTTCTTT

V gene: TRBV6-1
D gene: TRBD1
clone size: few
J gene: TRBJ2-1
CDR3 protein: CASSRTGLYNEQFF
CDR3 DNA: TGTGCCAGCAGCAGGACAGGCCTATACAATGAGCAGTTCTTC

V gene: TRBV4-2
D gene: -
clone size: -
J gene: TRBJ2-7
CDR3 protein: CASSQEKYEQYF
CDR3 DNA: TGTGCCAGCAGCCAAGAAAAGTACGAGCAGTACTTC

V gene: TRBV6-4
D gene: TRBD2
clone size: -
J gene: TRBJ2-3
CDR3 protein: CASSGGSTDTQYF
CDR3 DNA: TGTGCCAGCAGTGGCGGGAGTACAGATACGCAGTATTTT

V gene: TRBV4-2
D gene: TRBD2
clone size: -
J gene: TRBJ2-5
CDR3 protein: CASSPTSGGQETQYF
CDR3 DNA: TGTGCCAGCAGCCCGACTAGCGGGGGCCAAGAGACCCAGTACTTC

V gene: TRBV6-9
D gene: TRBD1
clone size: -
J gene: TRBJ2-6
CDR3 protein: CASSYTPGQGRSSGANVLTF
CDR3 DNA: TGTGCCAGCAGTTATACCCCCGGACAGGGTAGGAGCTCTGGGGCCAACGTCCTGACTTTC

V gene: TRBV25-1
D gene: -
clone size: -
J gene: TRBJ1-2
CDR3 protein: CATPSWTVKNYGYTF
CDR3 DNA: TGTGCCACTCCGTCTTGGACGGTCAAAAACTATGGCTACACCTTC

V gene: TRBV27
D gene: TRBD1
clone size: -
J gene: TRBJ2-7
CDR3 protein: CASSPFTGGYEQYF
CDR3 DNA: TGTGCCAGCAGTCCATTTACAGGGGGGTACGAGCAGTACTTC

V gene: TRBV27
D gene: -
clone size: -
J gene: TRBJ2-2
CDR3 protein: CASSLQAGELFF
CDR3 DNA: TGTGCCAGCAGTTTACAGGCCGGGGAGCTGTTTTTT

V gene: TRBV5-1
D gene: TRBD2
clone size: -
J gene: TRBJ2-7
CDR3 protein: CASSSGGLAGVYEQYF
CDR3 DNA: TGCGCCAGCAGCTCCGGGGGACTAGCGGGAGTCTACGAGCAGTACTTC

V gene: TRBV4-1
D gene: -
clone size: -
J gene: TRBJ1-1
CDR3 protein: CASSPLGGDTEAFF
CDR3 DNA: TGCGCCAGCAGCCCCCTGGGGGGTGACACTGAAGCTTTCTTT